This T cell receptor beta chain derives from a study of shared clonotypes between healthy human individuals. Within Nashville, Tennessee resided all donors, each a Caucasian adult. As to this clone: The antigen remains undetermined.

With 0 bases removed from V and 9 bases from J, the gap between germline ends came to 20 bases. Germline assignment: CDR1 SGHRS and CDR2 YFSETQ. CDR3 length: 16 amino acids. Repertoires were generated with immunoSEQ multiplex PCR, while TCRdb's copy carries only in-frame clones and drops some. The repertoire holds 300,000 to 400,000 clones, with around 87% as singletons. Study-wide results and caveats: Richness estimates generally favored naive over memory subsets.

Sequencing used memory CD8+ T cells sorted from blood. Subset noted: CD45RO+ cells pooled with CCR7-negative TemRA cells. The TCR was taken from a man between 18 and 35 years old in good health. This chain links TRBV5-1 with TRBJ2-3; perhaps TRBD1 as D (6 bases). The CDR3 DNA is TGCGCCAGCAGCTTGGCCCCGATTAATACAGGGATGACGCAGTATTTT. This translates into CASSLAPINTGMTQYF. The complete variable domain, with remaining parts taken from reference TRBV5-1 and TRBJ2-3, reads KAGVTQTPRYLIKTRGQQVTLSCSPISGHRSVSWYQQTPGQGLQFLFEYFSETQRNKGNFPGRFSGRQFSNSRSEMNVSTLELGDSALYLCASSLAPINTGMTQYFGPGTRLTVL.